This T cell receptor (beta chain) derives from a study of blood T cell repertoires in COVID-19. Study-level information: Material from acute and convalescent COVID-19 was sourced from the United States, Italy and Spain. Nucleic acid was either cDNA or gDNA, and it came from T cells, B-cell-depleted T cells, or PBMCs.

Those who participated ranged in age from roughly 18 to 90 years and resided in about two dozen US areas. Clinical history as reported by participants underpinned cohort assignment. This clone was found once. Germline V gives CDR1 MNHEY, CDR2 SVGEGT. V gave up 2 bases and J gave up 2 bases; unmatched junction bases: 8. CDR3 size: 16 residues. Profiled with immunoSEQ multiplex PCR; TCRdb holds only in-frame clones, not every one. The sample gives under 200,000 clones, 82% of which show up once; more than 4.5% is in the top ten. Specimen: PBMCs or T cells enriched from blood (not recorded which). The V call is TRBV6-2 or TRBV6-3, the J call TRBJ1-1; 7 bases match TRBD1. The clonotype comes from a woman aged 55-69 years with acute COVID-19. The CDR3 here is CASSYRGRGDNTEAFF. The CDR3 DNA is TGTGCCAGCAGTTACCGGGGCAGGGGGGACAACACTGAAGCTTTCTTT.